This T cell receptor (beta chain) was identified in a study of monozygotic twins with inflammatory bowel disease. Regarding the study as a whole: Support was absent for any single strong signal or clonotype linked to IBD. No difference was seen in repertoire similarity between concordant and discordant twins, possibly from limited power.

Whole blood, unsorted for T cells, was the source of total RNA. The CDR3 length is 13 residues. Germline V gives CDR1 KGHDR, CDR2 SFDVKD. Template switching was used to attach UMIs, which incorporated a 6-nucleotide sample barcode. TCRdb reprocessed the 5' RACE reads and keeps a single row for each CDR3 protein, giving no DNA. In total, the table holds 300,000 to 400,000 distinct CDR3 sequences. In regard to this clonotype: Its matching antigen is unknown.

The V gene is TRBV24-1, the J gene TRBJ1-2. The sequence was obtained from a human donor with ulcerative colitis or Crohn's disease, or a healthy co-twin of an affected twin (not recorded which). The specimen sequenced was blood. CDR3 in amino acids: CATSGSVYDGYTF.